This T cell receptor beta chain was identified during a study of early T cells in non-severe SARS-CoV-2 infection. This clonotype showed up just a few times. V shed 7 bases and J shed 7 bases, with 16 bases lying between them. Germline V gene sequence: CDR1 KGHDR, CDR2 SFDVKD. CDR3 length: 13 amino acids. TCRdb reanalysed the 5' RACE reads using MiXCR and keeps one entry per CDR3 protein. The data contain about 90,000 distinct CDR3 sequences, 10% to 15% of them singletons. Sequences were derived from whole blood, sampled at baseline. The chain uses TRBV24-1 and TRBJ2-7; D is perhaps TRBD2 (5 bases). The TCR sequence derives from an adult who was a healthcare worker with PCR-confirmed SARS-CoV-2 infection or an uninfected control (not recorded which). In nucleotides, the CDR3 is TGTGCCACCAGAGGGTCATCTTCGGGGGAGCAGTACTTC. Translation gives CATRGSSSGEQYF.